This TCR beta chain came from a study of T cell changes during pregnancy in multiple sclerosis. The V end lost 8 bases, the J end lost 0 bases, and 13 bases lay between the germline ends. The length of the CDR3 is 14 residues. The germline V gene encodes CDR1 SNHLY and CDR2 FYNNEI. TCRdb's copy holds only in-frame clones and misses some; the assay was immunoSEQ multiplex PCR. The sample has about 50,000 clones, around 93% seen once. The clonotype originates from a female donor with multiple sclerosis, enrolled in a pregnancy study. The J gene is TRBJ1-1, the V gene TRBV2; maybe TRBD1 (6 bases). The material was CD4+ T cells from peripheral blood mononuclear cells, obtained after pregnancy. This CDR3 is CASGSGTMNTEAFF. Here the CDR3 DNA reads TGTGCCAGCGGTTCCGGGACAATGAACACTGAAGCTTTCTTT.